One T cell receptor (beta chain) is described in this entry. This entry belongs to a study of blood T cell repertoires in COVID-19. Germline CDR1 is MDHEN and CDR2 is SYDVKM. J was trimmed by 8 bases and V by 5 bases; bases with no gene match: 10. The CDR3 contains 15 residues. As processed by the authors: By means of reference gene primer amplification, nucleated cell counts were estimated. Libraries were prepared by immunoSEQ multiplex PCR; TCRdb keeps only in-frame clonotypes and omits some of them. D and trimming were read from the DNA, whereas the V and J calls and clone size are those reported in that table. The sample consists of roughly 36,000 clones, roughly 82% of them appearing once.

The sequence was obtained from a human donor in a cohort sampled during active COVID-19. The chain combines TRBV28 with TRBJ2-1; TRBD1 matches 9 bases. The sequenced sample consisted of peripheral blood. In DNA, the CDR3 is TGTGCCAGCAGTCGGGGGACAGGGCCCGAGGATGAGCAGTTCTTC. It translates to CASSRGTGPEDEQFF. Full variable domain (outside the CDR3, taken from reference TRBV28 and TRBJ2-1): DVKVTQSSRYLVKRTGEKVFLECVQDMDHENMFWYRQDPGLGLRLIYFSYDVKMKEKGDIPEGYSVSREKKERFSLILESASTNQTSMYLCASSRGTGPEDEQFFGPGTRLTVL.